This T cell receptor beta chain originates from a study of T cell responses to AZD1222 COVID-19 vaccine. Whole-study findings and limits: It was only a handful of AZD1222 recipients who were seropositive at baseline. There were vaccine-associated CD4 TCRs across spike, dominant at 160-218 and 743-854. The study sampled repertoires only after the peak T cell response.

Germline CDR1 and CDR2: SGHTA and FQGTGA. The CDR3 is 14 amino acids. The V segment lost 0 bases and the J segment 7 bases; nucleotides outside the gene matches: 3. Of note for this clone: What it binds is unknown.

Sequencing used immunoSEQ multiplex PCR; TCRdb keeps in-frame clones, though not all of them. This table has about 100,000 clones, around 87% appearing once. The chain joins TRBV7-3 to TRBJ2-1, with 7 nucleotides matching TRBD1. This sample comprised peripheral blood, obtained on day 0 of MenACWY control vaccination. The clonotype originates from an adult in good health. DNA of the CDR3: TGTGCCAGCAGCTTAACCGGGACAGCTAATGAGCAGTTCTTC. Amino acid sequence: CASSLTGTANEQFF.